This passage covers 16 T cell receptor beta chains from one sample sequenced in a study of beta chain features in type 1 diabetes (dated by TCRdb to between 2018 and 2020). The library was produced with the immunoSEQ multiplex PCR assay. The High Capacity cDNA Reverse Transcription Kit was used to reverse transcribe all of the isolated RNA, meaning that expressed TCRB transcripts were what got sequenced. Sourced from immuneACCESS, this table was stored by TCRdb with only in-frame sequences that have V and J called. A share of the clones is absent; for the studies checked, an unresolved V gene accounts for under half, and the remainder has no known explanation. Across this sample there are roughly 330,000 clones, with about 11% seen only once. The leading ten clones occupy around 0.015% of the sample. The sample was naive CD4+ T cells from blood. Read against the paper, the sample's cell subset or site label means: true naive CD4+ T cells. All receptors derive from a woman aged 30 to 39 in good health.

This clone came up a few times. The chain carries TRBV6-6 and TRBJ2-7; D possibly corresponds to TRBD2 (6 bases). Germline V gene lookup returns CDR1 MNHNY and CDR2 SVGAGI (reference sequence). Trimming pared 7 bases from V and 3 bases from J, leaving 13 bases between. The CDR3 extends over 13 amino acids. Written as DNA, the CDR3 is TGTGCCAGCAACTCGGGGGAACTCTACGAGCAGTACTTC. This sequence encodes CASNSGELYEQYF.

V gene TRBV4-2 combines with J gene TRBJ2-1; TRBD2 matches at 11 bases. The junction had 11 bases not matched to a gene; V was cut back by 2 bases and J by 2 bases. Germline values: CDR1 LGHNA, CDR2 YNFKEQ. The CDR3 spans 19 residues. This chain's CDR3 is CASSQKALAGAETYNEQFF. CDR3 DNA sequence: TGTGCCAGCAGCCAAAAGGCACTAGCGGGAGCGGAAACCTACAATGAGCAGTTCTTC.

This clone was found a few times. The CDR3 sequence is CASSSLGTGGSEAFF. The CDR3 bases are TGTGCCAGCAGTTCCCTGGGGACAGGGGGTTCTGAAGCTTTCTTT. The chain has TRBV6-6 and TRBJ1-1; 11 positions match TRBD1. Germline CDR1 and CDR2: MNHNY and SVGAGI (reference sequence). This CDR3 contains 15 residues. Trimming removed 4 bases from V and 6 bases from J; junction bases left unmatched: 7.

This clone came up a few times. The V gene is TRBV4-3, the J gene TRBJ2-7, with a possible D match to TRBD2 (6 bases). The germline CDR1 and CDR2 sequences are LGHNA and YSLEER. V was trimmed by 0 bases and J by 0 bases, leaving 9 bases between them. This CDR3 spans 15 amino acids. The CDR3 reads CASSQDGGSSYEQYF. The CDR3 nucleotides are TGCGCCAGCAGCCAAGATGGGGGGAGCTCCTACGAGCAGTACTTC.

This clone was recorded a few times. The chain couples TRBV5-4 to TRBJ2-5; 8 bases align to TRBD2. The trim removed 6 bases at V and 3 bases at J, leaving 13 bases unmatched. This CDR3 contains 16 residues. Germline V lookup: CDR1 SGHNT, CDR2 YYREEE (reference sequence). The CDR3 region is CASTQGRSSGEETQYF. CDR3 in DNA: TGTGCCAGCACCCAGGGTCGGAGTAGCGGGGAAGAGACCCAGTACTTC.

This clone was detected only a few times. The gene calls are TRBV7-9 and TRBJ2-2; unclear D gene. Germline V gene data show CDR1 as SEHNR and CDR2 as FQNEAQ (reference sequence). The CDR3 covers 13 residues. The ends were cut back, 6 bases at V and 3 bases at J, with 8 bases in the middle. CDR3 DNA sequence: TGTGCCAGCAGTTTGACATACACCGGGGAGCTGTTTTTT. Translated: CASSLTYTGELFF.

This chain connects TRBV7-9 to TRBJ2-7; a weak D match, TRBD2 (5 bases). Deletions cut 7 bases from V and 4 bases from J, with 20 bases between. Germline V CDR1 and CDR2: SEHNR, FQNEAQ (reference sequence). The CDR3 totals 15 residues. The CDR3 DNA reads as TGTGCCAGCACCCTAAGTCGGGGAGCTCGGTACGAGCAGTACTTC. It translates to CASTLSRGARYEQYF.

The chain employs TRBV6-5 and TRBJ1-1, with no clear D. The CDR3 runs to 14 residues. Germline values: CDR1 MNHEY, CDR2 SVGAGI. V dropped 4 bases and J dropped 0 bases, with 9 bases sitting between them. The CDR3 loop reads CASSLLQMNTEAFF. The DNA for the CDR3 is TGTGCCAGCAGTTTATTGCAGATGAACACTGAAGCTTTCTTT.

This clone has more than one count but fewer than ten. The rearrangement links TRBV5-1 to TRBJ2-1; D is perhaps TRBD2 (6 bases). The germline V gene encodes CDR1 SGHRS and CDR2 YFSETQ. V was shortened by 0 bases and J by 6 bases, with 10 bases between the two germline ends. This CDR3 is built from 14 residues. Here the CDR3 reads CASSLVTSSNEQFF. CDR3 bases: TGCGCCAGCAGCTTGGTCACTAGCAGCAATGAGCAGTTCTTC. Full variable domain (outside the CDR3, taken from reference TRBV5-1 and TRBJ2-1): KAGVTQTPRYLIKTRGQQVTLSCSPISGHRSVSWYQQTPGQGLQFLFEYFSETQRNKGNFPGRFSGRQFSNSRSEMNVSTLELGDSALYLCASSLVTSSNEQFFGPGTRLTVL.

This clone was seen a handful of times. This chain links TRBV29-1 with TRBJ2-7; D call uncertain. The CDR3 contains 13 residues. V gave up 4 bases and J gave up 2 bases, with 12 bases separating them. Germline values: CDR1 SQVTM, CDR2 ANQGSEA. CDR3 sequence reads: CSVALTAAYEQYF. CDR3 bases: TGCAGCGTTGCGCTCACAGCCGCCTACGAGCAGTACTTC.

Notes on this clone: A read error may produce the germline difference seen at one junction end. The chain uses TRBV7-9 and TRBJ2-6; possible D gene TRBD2, 5 bases. This CDR3 region has 16 residues. Germline V CDR1 and CDR2: SEHNR, FQNEAQ (reference sequence). CDR3 coding DNA: TGTGCCAGCAGCCTAGCCACGGTGTCTGGGGCCAACGTCCTGACTTTC. It codes for CASSLATVSGANVLTF.

This clone was picked up a small number of times. This rearrangement joins TRBV7-2 to TRBJ2-6; 7 nucleotides align to TRBD2. J was trimmed by 0 bases and V by 5 bases; bases with no gene match: 4. Per the germline V gene, CDR1 is SGHTA and CDR2 is FQGNSA. This CDR3 is built from 16 residues. The CDR3 protein is CASSARTSSGANVLTF. DNA of the CDR3: TGTGCCAGCAGCGCACGGACTAGCTCTGGGGCCAACGTCCTGACTTTC.

V usage is TRBV4-2 and J usage is TRBJ2-2; D is unclear. Germline CDR1 LGHNA, CDR2 YNFKEQ. The CDR3 is 14 residues long. V was trimmed by 0 bases and J by 4 bases, leaving 6 bases between them. The CDR3 nucleotides are TGTGCCAGCAGCCAAGAGTCCAGCACCGGGGAGCTGTTTTTT. It specifies CASSQESSTGELFF.

The chain uses TRBV5-1 and TRBJ2-1; 10 positions match TRBD2. There are 18 residues in the CDR3. V lost 0 bases to trimming and J lost 1 base; unmatched junction nucleotides: 7. Germline values: CDR1 SGHRS, CDR2 YFSETQ. Written as DNA, the CDR3 is TGCGCCAGCAGCTTGGTGGTAAGCGGGAGGGGGTCCTACAATGAGCAGTTCTTC. Translating it yields CASSLVVSGRGSYNEQFF.

This clone was detected only a few times. The chain couples TRBV9 to TRBJ2-6; D unclear. Germline loops: CDR1 SGDLS, CDR2 YYNGEE. The CDR3 covers 13 residues. Trimming removed 3 bases from V and 10 bases from J, with 11 bases in between. CDR3 loop: CASSALVENVLTF. CDR3 sequence (DNA): TGTGCCAGCAGCGCCCTGGTCGAGAACGTCCTGACTTTC.

The V and J genes are TRBV18 and TRBJ2-7; tentatively, D is TRBD1 (5 bases). This CDR3 has 16 amino acids. The V gene's germline CDR1 is KGHSH and CDR2 LQKENI. The V and J ends lost 0 bases and 7 bases respectively, with 19 bases between them. Here the CDR3 reads CASSPPVSGSKGEQYF. The CDR3 DNA reads as TGTGCCAGCTCACCACCGGTCTCAGGGTCCAAAGGGGAGCAGTACTTC.